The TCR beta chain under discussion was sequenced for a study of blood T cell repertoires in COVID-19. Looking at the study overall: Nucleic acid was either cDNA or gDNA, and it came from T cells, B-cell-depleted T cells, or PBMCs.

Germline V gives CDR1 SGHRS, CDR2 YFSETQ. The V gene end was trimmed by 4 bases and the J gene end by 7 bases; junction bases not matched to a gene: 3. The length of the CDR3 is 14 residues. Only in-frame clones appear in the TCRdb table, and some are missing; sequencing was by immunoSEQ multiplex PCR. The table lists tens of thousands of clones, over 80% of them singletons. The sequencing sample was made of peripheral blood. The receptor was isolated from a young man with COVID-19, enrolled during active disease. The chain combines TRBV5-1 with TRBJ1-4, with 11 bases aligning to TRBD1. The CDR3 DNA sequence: TGCGCCAGCAGCGCCGGGACAGGGGGTGAAAAACTGTTTTTT. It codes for CASSAGTGGEKLFF.